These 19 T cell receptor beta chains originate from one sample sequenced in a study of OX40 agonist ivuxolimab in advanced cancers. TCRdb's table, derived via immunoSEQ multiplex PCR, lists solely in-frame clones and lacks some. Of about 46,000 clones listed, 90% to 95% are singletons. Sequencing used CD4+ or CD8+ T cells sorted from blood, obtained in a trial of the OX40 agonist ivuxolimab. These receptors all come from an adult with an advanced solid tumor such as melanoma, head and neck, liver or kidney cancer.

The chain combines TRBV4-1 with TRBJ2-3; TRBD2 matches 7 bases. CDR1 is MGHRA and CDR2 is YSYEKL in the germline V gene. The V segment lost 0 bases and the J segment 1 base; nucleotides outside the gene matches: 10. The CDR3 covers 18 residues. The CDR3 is CASSQEPTGGEGTDTQYF. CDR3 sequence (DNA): TGCGCCAGCAGCCAAGAGCCCACGGGAGGAGAGGGCACAGATACGCAGTATTTT.

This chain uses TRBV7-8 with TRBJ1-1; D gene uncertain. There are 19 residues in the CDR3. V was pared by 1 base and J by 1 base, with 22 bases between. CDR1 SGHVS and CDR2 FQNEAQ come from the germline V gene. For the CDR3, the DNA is TGTGCCAGCAGCTTAGGATCAAGTCTCGATTTCGGTCCGAACACTGAAGCTTTCTTT. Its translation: CASSLGSSLDFGPNTEAFF.

This chain's CDR3 is CASSSTQGNEQFF. In DNA form, the CDR3 reads TGCGCCAGCAGCTCGACTCAGGGAAATGAGCAGTTCTTC. This chain connects TRBV5-1 to TRBJ2-1; D may be TRBD1 (5 bases). The CDR3 covers 13 residues. CDR1 SGHRS and CDR2 YFSETQ come from the germline V gene. V lost 3 bases and J lost 7, with 11 bases in between.

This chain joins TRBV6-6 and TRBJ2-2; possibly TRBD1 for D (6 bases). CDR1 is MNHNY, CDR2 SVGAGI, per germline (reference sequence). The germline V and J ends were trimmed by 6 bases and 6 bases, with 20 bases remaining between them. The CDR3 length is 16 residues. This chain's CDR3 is CASRPGQTIPSGELFF. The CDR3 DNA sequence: TGTGCCAGCAGGCCCGGACAGACAATCCCTTCCGGGGAGCTGTTTTTT.

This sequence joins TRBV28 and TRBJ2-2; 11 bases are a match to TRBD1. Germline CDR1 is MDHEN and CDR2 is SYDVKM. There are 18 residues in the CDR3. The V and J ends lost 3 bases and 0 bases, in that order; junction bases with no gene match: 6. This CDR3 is CASSFELGQGANTGELFF. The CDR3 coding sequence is TGTGCCAGCAGTTTTGAATTGGGACAGGGGGCGAACACCGGGGAGCTGTTTTTT. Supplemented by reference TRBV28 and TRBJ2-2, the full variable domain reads DVKVTQSSRYLVKRTGEKVFLECVQDMDHENMFWYRQDPGLGLRLIYFSYDVKMKEKGDIPEGYSVSREKKERFSLILESASTNQTSMYLCASSFELGQGANTGELFFGEGSRLTVL.

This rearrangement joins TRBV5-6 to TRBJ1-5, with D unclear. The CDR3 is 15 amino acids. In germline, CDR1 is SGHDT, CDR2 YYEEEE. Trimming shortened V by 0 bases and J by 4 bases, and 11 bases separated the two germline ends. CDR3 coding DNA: TGTGCCAGCAGCTTGGACGCCCACCGAAATCAGCCCCAGCATTTT. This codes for CASSLDAHRNQPQHF. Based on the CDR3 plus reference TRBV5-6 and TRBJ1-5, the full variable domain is DAGVTQSPTHLIKTRGQQVTLRCSPKSGHDTVSWYQQALGQGPQFIFQYYEEEERQRGNFPDRFSGHQFPNYSSELNVNALLLGDSALYLCASSLDAHRNQPQHFGDGTRLSIL.

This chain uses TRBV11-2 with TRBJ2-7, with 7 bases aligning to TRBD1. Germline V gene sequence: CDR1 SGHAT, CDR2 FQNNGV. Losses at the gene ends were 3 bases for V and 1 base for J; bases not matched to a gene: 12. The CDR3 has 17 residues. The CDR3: CASSLGHDTGDSYEQYF. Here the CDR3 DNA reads TGTGCCAGCAGCTTGGGACATGACACAGGGGATTCCTACGAGCAGTACTTC.

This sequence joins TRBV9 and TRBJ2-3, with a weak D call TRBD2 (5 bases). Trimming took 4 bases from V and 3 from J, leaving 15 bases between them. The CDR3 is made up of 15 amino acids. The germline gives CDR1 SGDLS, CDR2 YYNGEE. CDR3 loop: CASSPFGDGTDTQYF. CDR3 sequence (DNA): TGTGCCAGCAGCCCCTTCGGGGATGGAACAGATACGCAGTATTTT.

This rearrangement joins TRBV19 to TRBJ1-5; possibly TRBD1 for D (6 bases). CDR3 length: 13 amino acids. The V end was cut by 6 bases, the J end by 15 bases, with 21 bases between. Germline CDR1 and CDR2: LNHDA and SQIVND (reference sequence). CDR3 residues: CASRTDSLISLHF. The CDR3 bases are TGTGCCAGTAGAACGGACAGTTTAATTTCCCTGCATTTT.

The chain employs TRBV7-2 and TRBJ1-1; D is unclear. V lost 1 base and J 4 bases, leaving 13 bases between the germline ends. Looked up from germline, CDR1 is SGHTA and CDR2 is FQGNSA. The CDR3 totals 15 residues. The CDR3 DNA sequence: TGTGCCAGCAGCTTAGTAGCGGGTAGGCCCACTGAAGCTTTCTTT. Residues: CASSLVAGRPTEAFF. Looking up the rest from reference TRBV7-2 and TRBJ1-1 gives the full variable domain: GAGVSQSPSNKVTEKGKDVELRCDPISGHTALYWYRQSLGQGLEFLIYFQGNSAPDKSGLPSDRFSAERTGGSVSTLTIQRTQQEDSAVYLCASSLVAGRPTEAFFGQGTRLTVV.

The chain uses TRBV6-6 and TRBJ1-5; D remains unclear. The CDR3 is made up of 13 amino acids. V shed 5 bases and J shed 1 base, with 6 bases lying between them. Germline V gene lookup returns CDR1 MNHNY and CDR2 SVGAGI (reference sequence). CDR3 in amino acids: CASSPDSNQPQHF. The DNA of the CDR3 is TGTGCCAGCAGTCCGGACAGCAATCAGCCCCAGCATTTT.

CDR3 region: CASSPGPAQYF. The CDR3 region has the DNA TGTGCCAGCAGCCCAGGGCCTGCGCAGTATTTT. The chain is built from TRBV28 and TRBJ2-3; D perhaps matches TRBD1 (5 bases). CDR3 length: 11 residues. V lost 6 bases and J 10 bases, leaving 11 bases between the germline ends. Germline V gene lookup returns CDR1 MDHEN and CDR2 SYDVKM.

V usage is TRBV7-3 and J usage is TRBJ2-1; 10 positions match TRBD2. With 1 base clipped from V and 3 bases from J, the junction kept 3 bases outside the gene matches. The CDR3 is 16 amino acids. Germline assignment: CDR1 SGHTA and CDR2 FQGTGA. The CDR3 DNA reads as TGTGCCAGCAGCTTAAGTAGCGGGGGGATCTACAATGAGCAGTTCTTC. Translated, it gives CASSLSSGGIYNEQFF.

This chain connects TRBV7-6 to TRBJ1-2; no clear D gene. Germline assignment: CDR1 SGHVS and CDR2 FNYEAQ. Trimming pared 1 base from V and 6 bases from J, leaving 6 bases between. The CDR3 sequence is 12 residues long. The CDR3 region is CASSLGGHGYTF. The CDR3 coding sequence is TGTGCCAGCAGCTTAGGTGGACATGGCTACACCTTC.

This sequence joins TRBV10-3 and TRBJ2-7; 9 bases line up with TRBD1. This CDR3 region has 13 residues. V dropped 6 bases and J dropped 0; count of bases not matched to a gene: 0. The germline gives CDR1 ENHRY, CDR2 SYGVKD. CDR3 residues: CAIRDRGSYEQYV. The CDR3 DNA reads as TGTGCCATCAGGGACAGGGGCTCCTACGAGCAGTACGTC.

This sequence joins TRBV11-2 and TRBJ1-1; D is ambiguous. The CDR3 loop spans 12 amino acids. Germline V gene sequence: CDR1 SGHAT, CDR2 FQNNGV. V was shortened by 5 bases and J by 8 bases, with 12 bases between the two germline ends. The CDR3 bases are TGTGCCAGCAGCCTGGGCCGGCAGGAAGCTTTCTTT. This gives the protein CASSLGRQEAFF.

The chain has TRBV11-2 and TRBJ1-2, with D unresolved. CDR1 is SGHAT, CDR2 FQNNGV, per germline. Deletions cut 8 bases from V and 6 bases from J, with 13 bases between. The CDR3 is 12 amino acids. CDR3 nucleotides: TGTGCCAGCTCCTGGGCTGGGGATGGCTACACCTTC. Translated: CASSWAGDGYTF. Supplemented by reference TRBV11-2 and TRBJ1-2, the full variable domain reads EAGVAQSPRYKIIEKRQSVAFWCNPISGHATLYWYQQILGQGPKLLIQFQNNGVVDDSQLPKDRFSAERLKGVDSTLKIQPAKLEDSAVYLCASSWAGDGYTFGSGTRLTVV.

The CDR3 region is CASSPGTGTYEQYV. The CDR3 coding sequence is TGTGCCAGCAGTCCCGGGACAGGGACCTACGAGCAGTACGTC. This chain links TRBV2 with TRBJ2-7; 9 bases are a match to TRBD1. There are 14 residues in the CDR3. The J segment lost 2 bases and the V segment lost 5 bases, leaving 4 bases of the junction unmatched. Germline CDR1 reads SNHLY; CDR2 reads FYNNEI.

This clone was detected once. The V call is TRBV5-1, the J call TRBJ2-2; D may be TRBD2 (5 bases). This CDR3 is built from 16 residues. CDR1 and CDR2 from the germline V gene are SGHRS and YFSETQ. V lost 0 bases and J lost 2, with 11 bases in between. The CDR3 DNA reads TGCGCCAGCAGCTTGGCGGTGTCGGGAAACACCGGGGAGCTGTTTTTT. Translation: CASSLAVSGNTGELFF.